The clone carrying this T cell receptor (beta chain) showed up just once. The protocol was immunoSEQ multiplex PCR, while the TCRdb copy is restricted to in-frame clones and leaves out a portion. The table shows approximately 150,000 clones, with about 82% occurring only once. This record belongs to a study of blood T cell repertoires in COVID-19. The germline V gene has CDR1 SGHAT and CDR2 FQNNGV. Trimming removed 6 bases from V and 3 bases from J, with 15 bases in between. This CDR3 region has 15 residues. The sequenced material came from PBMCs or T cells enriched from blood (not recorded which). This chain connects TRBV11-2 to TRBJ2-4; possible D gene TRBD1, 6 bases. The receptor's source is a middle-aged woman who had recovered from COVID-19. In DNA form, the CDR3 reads TGTGCCAGCAGGGAGTACAGGGATGGCAAAAACATTCAGTACTTC. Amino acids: CASREYRDGKNIQYF. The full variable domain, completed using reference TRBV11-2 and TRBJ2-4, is EAGVAQSPRYKIIEKRQSVAFWCNPISGHATLYWYQQILGQGPKLLIQFQNNGVVDDSQLPKDRFSAERLKGVDSTLKIQPAKLEDSAVYLCASREYRDGKNIQYFGAGTRLSVL.